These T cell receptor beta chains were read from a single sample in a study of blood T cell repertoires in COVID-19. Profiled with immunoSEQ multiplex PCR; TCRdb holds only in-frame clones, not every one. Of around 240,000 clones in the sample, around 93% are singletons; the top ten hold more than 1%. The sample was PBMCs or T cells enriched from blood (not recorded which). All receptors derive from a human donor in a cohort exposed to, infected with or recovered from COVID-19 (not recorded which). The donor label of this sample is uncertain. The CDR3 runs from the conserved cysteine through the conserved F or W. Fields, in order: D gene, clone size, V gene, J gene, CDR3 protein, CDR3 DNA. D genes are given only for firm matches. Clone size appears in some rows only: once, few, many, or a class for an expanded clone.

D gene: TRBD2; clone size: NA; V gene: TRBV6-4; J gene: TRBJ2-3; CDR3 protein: CASSREGSSTDTQYF; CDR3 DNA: TGTGCCTCTTCCCGGGAGGGATCTAGCACAGATACGCAGTATTTT
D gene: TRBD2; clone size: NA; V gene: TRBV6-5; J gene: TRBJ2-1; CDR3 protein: CASSLAGGSNEQFF; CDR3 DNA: TGTGCCAGCAGTTTGGCGGGGGGATCCAATGAGCAGTTCTTC
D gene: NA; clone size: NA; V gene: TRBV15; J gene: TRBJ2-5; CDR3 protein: CATSRTEQETQYF; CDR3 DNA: TGTGCCACCAGCAGGACAGAACAAGAGACCCAGTACTTC
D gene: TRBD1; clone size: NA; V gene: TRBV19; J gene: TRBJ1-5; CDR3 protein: CASNHATGGNQPQHF; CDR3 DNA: TGTGCCAGTAACCACGCAACAGGGGGCAATCAGCCCCAGCATTTT
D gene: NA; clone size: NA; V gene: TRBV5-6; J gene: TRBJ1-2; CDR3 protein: CASSSRDGYGYTF; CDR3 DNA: TGTGCCAGCAGCTCGCGGGACGGCTATGGCTACACCTTC
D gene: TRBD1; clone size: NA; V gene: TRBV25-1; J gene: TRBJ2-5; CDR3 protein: CASSEFWAGGETQYF; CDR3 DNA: TGTGCCAGCAGTGAATTTTGGGCAGGGGGTGAGACCCAGTACTTC
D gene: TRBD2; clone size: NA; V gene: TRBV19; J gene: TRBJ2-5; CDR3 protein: CASSIRTSSETQYF; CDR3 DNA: TGTGCCAGTAGTATTCGGACTAGCTCGGAGACCCAGTACTTC
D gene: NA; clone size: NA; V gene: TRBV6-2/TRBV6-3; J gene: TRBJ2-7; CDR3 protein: CASSYDSLREQYF; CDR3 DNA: TGTGCCAGCAGTTACGACAGCCTAAGGGAGCAGTACTTC
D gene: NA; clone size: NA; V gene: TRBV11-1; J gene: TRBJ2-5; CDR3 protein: CASSLLPHRQETQYF; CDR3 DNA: TGTGCCAGCAGCCTACTTCCGCACAGACAAGAGACCCAGTACTTC
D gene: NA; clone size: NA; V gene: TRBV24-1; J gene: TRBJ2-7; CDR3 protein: CATSDHTGGVQYF; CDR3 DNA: TGTGCCACCAGTGATCACACAGGGGGGGTGCAGTACTTC
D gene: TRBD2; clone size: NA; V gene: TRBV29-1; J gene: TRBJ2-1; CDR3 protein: CSVEGSLAGGLGEQFF; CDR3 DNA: TGCAGCGTTGAAGGATCCCTAGCGGGGGGCCTGGGGGAGCAGTTCTTC
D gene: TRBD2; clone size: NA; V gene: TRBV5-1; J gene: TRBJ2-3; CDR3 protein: CASSPSGGVDTQYF; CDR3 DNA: TGCGCCAGCTCTCCTAGCGGGGGTGTGGATACGCAGTATTTT
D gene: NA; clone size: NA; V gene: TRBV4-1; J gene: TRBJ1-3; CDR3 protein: CASSQWRISAGNTIYF; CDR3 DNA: TGCGCCAGCAGCCAATGGAGGATTTCGGCTGGAAACACCATATATTTT
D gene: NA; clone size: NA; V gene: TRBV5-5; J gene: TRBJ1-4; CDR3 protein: CASSLDISSWEKLFF; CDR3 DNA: TGTGCCAGCAGCTTGGACATCTCCTCCTGGGAAAAACTGTTTTTT
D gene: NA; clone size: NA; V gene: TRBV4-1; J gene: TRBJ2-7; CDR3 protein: CASSQDHGAFEQYF; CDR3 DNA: TGCGCCAGCAGCCAAGATCATGGAGCGTTTGAGCAGTACTTC
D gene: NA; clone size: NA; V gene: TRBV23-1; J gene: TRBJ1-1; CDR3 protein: CASSHPDRRDTEAFF; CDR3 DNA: TGCGCCAGCAGTCACCCCGACAGGCGAGACACTGAAGCTTTCTTT
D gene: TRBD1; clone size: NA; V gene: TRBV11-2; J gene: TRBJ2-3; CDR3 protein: CASSLYPGQPSTDTQYF; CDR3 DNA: TGTGCCAGCAGCTTATATCCGGGACAGCCGAGCACAGATACGCAGTATTTT
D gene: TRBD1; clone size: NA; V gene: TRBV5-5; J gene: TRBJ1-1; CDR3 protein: CASSFRFLDRGWNTEAFF; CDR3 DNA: TGTGCCAGCAGCTTTAGGTTCCTGGACAGGGGATGGAACACTGAAGCTTTCTTT
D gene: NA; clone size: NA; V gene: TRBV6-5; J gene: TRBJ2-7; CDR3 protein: CASKGDYEQYF; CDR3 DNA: TGTGCCAGCAAGGGGGACTACGAGCAGTACTTC
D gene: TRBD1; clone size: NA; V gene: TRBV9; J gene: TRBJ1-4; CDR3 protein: CASSVGNRGGPATNEKLFF; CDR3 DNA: TGTGCCAGCAGCGTAGGTAACAGGGGCGGACCCGCAACTAATGAAAAACTGTTTTTT
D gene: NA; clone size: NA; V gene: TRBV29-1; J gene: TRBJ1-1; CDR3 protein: CSVSPVAEAFF; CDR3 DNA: TGCAGCGTTTCCCCGGTTGCTGAAGCTTTCTTT
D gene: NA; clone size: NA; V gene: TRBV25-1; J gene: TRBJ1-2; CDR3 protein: CASTGLSGGVGGYTF; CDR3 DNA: TGTGCCAGCACCGGGTTATCGGGGGGAGTTGGCGGCTACACCTTC
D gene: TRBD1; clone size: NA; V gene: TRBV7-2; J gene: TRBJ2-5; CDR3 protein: CASSSGDRGKETQYF; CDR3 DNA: TGTGCCAGCAGCTCAGGCGACAGGGGGAAAGAGACCCAGTACTTC
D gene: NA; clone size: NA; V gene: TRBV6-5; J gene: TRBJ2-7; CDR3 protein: CASSYTHRDLSYEQYF; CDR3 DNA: TGTGCCAGCAGTTACACTCACAGGGACCTCTCCTACGAGCAGTACTTC
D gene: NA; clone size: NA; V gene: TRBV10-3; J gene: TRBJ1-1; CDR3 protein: CAVGGMNTEAFF; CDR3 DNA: TGTGCCGTCGGAGGAATGAACACTGAAGCTTTCTTT
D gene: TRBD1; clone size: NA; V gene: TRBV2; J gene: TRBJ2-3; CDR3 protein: CASSKRQGVTDTQYF; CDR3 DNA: TGTGCCAGCAGTAAGCGACAGGGGGTCACAGATACGCAGTATTTT
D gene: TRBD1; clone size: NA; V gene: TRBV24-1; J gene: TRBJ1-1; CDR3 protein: CATRDRGRTEAFF; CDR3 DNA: TGTGCCACCAGAGACAGGGGGCGAACTGAAGCTTTCTTT
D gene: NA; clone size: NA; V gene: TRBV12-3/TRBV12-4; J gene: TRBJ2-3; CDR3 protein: CASSPRLVNTQYF; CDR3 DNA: TGTGCCAGCAGCCCTAGACTAGTGAATACGCAGTATTTT
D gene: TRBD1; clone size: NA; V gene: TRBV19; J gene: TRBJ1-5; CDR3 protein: CASGQGTRQPQHF; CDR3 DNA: TGTGCCAGTGGACAGGGGACACGTCAGCCCCAGCATTTT
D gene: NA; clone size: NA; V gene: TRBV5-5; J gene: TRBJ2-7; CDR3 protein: CASSLTRTGSSYEQYF; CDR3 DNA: TGTGCCAGCAGCTTGACTCGGACGGGAAGCTCCTACGAGCAGTACTTC
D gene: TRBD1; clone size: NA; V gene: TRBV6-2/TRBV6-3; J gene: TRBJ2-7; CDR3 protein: CASSYPRDRGNTLSYEQYF; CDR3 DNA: TGTGCCAGCAGTTACCCCAGGGACAGGGGGAATACTCTTTCCTACGAGCAGTACTTC
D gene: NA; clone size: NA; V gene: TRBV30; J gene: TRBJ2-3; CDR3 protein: CAWSVGASTDTQYF; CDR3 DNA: TGTGCCTGGAGTGTAGGGGCGTCCACAGATACGCAGTATTTT
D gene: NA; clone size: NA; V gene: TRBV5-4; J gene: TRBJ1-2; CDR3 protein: CASSSTDRYGYTF; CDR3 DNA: TGTGCCAGCAGCTCGACAGACCGCTATGGCTACACCTTC
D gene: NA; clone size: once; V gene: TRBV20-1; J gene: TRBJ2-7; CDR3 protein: CSARRGSEQYF; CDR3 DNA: TGCAGTGCTAGACGGGGATCCGAGCAGTACTTC
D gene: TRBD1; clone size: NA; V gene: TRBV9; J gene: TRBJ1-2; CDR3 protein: CASSPRQGTNYGYTF; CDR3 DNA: TGTGCCAGCAGCCCCCGACAGGGGACTAACTATGGCTACACCTTC
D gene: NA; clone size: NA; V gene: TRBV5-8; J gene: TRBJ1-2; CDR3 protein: CASSFPNYGYTF; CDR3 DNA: TGTGCCAGCAGCTTCCCGAACTATGGCTACACCTTC
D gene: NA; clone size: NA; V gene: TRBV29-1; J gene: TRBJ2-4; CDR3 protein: CSVENRGRAAKNIQYF; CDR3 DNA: TGCAGCGTTGAAAACAGGGGGAGGGCAGCCAAAAACATTCAGTACTTC
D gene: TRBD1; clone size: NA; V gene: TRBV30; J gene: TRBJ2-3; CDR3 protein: CALGQGVSTDTQYF; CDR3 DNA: TGTGCCTTAGGACAGGGGGTCAGCACAGATACGCAGTATTTT
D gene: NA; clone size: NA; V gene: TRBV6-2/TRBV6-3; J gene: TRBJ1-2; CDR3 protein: CASSYQGGYTF; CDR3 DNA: TGTGCCAGCAGTTACCAGGGGGGCTACACCTTC
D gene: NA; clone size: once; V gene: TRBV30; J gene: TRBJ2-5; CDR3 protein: CAWSQGETQYF; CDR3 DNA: TGTGCCTGGAGTCAGGGAGAGACCCAGTACTTC
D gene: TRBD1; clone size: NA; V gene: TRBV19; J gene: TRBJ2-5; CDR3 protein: CASSNTGGRCRETQYF; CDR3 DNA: TGTGCCAGTAGTAATACAGGGGGCAGGTGTCGAGAGACCCAGTACTTC
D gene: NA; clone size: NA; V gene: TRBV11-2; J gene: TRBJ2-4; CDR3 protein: CASSLGLQKNIQYF; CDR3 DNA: TGTGCCAGCAGCCTGGGACTCCAAAAAAACATTCAGTACTTC
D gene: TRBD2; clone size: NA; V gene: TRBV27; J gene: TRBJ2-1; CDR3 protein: CASSSLAGGPLGEQFF; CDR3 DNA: TGTGCCAGCAGTTCCCTAGCGGGGGGACCCCTTGGTGAGCAGTTCTTC
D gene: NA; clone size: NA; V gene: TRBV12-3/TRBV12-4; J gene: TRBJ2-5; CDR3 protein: CASSLGQETQYF; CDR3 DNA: TGTGCCAGCAGTTTAGGGCAGGAGACCCAGTACTTC
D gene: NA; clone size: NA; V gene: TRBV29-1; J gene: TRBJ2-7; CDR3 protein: CSVVLGEQYF; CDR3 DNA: TGCAGCGTTGTACTTGGCGAGCAGTACTTC
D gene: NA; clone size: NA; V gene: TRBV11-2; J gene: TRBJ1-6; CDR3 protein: CASSSSGGNSPLHF; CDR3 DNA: TGTGCCAGCAGCTCCAGCGGGGGTAATTCACCCCTCCACTTT
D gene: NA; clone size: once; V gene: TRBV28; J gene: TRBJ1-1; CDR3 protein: CASSLGRGEAFF; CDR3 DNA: TGTGCCAGCAGTTTAGGCAGGGGTGAAGCTTTCTTT
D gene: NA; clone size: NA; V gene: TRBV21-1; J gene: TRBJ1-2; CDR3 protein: CAIPLNRGSYGYTF; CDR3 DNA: TGTGCCATCCCCCTGAACAGGGGGTCCTATGGCTACACCTTC
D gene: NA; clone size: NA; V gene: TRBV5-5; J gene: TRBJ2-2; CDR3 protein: CASSLEGWTGELFF; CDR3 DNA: TGTGCCAGCAGCTTAGAGGGTTGGACCGGGGAGCTGTTTTTT
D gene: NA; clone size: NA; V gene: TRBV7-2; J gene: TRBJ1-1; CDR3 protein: CASSLSVLNTEAFF; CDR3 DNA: TGTGCCAGCAGCCTTTCGGTCTTGAACACTGAAGCTTTCTTT
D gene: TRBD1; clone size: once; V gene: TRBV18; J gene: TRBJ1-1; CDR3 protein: CASSPQEGGTGGAGNTEAFF; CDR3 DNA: TGTGCCAGCTCACCTCAGGAGGGCGGGACAGGGGGCGCGGGGAACACTGAAGCTTTCTTT
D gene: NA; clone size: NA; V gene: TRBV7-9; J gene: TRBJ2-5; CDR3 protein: CASSLEAGWETQYF; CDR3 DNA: TGTGCCAGCAGCTTAGAGGCAGGGTGGGAGACCCAGTACTTC
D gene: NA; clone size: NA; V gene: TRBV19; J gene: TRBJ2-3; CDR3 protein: CASSPLLSTDTQYF; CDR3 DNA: TGTGCCAGTAGTCCACTACTTAGCACAGATACGCAGTATTTT
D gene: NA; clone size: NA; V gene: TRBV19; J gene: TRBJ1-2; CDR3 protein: CASSIFNGRGGGYTF; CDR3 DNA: TGTGCCAGTAGTATCTTCAACGGGAGGGGAGGCGGCTACACCTTC